This is a list of T cell receptor beta chains from one sample in a study of blood T cell repertoires in COVID-19. Method: immunoSEQ multiplex PCR; TCRdb's copy keeps in-frame clones and lacks some. This sample has tens of thousands of clones, with about 90% found just once. Sequencing was done on a sample of peripheral blood. The receptor set was obtained from a human donor in a cohort sampled during active COVID-19. The CDR3 runs from the conserved cysteine through the conserved F or W. The D gene is left open where the match is weak. Clone size appears in some rows only: once, few, many, or a class for an expanded clone.

-	16	TRBV5-1	-	TRBJ1-4	TGCGCCAGCAGCTTGGACAGAGTCGCAACTAATGAAAAACTGTTTTTT	CASSLDRVATNEKLFF
-	11	TRBV6-5	-	TRBJ2-3	TGTGCCAGCAGTCAAACAGATACGCAGTATTTT	CASSQTDTQYF
-	13	TRBV12-5	-	TRBJ2-7	TGTGCTAGTGGTCCCCGGGACACCTACGAGCAGTACTTC	CASGPRDTYEQYF
-	13	TRBV18	TRBD1	TRBJ1-4	TGTGCCAGCTCACCGGACAGGTTTGAAAAACTGTTTTTT	CASSPDRFEKLFF
-	14	TRBV14	-	TRBJ1-2	TGTGCCAGCAGCCATGCTACAGGGTCCCGAGGCTACACCTTC	CASSHATGSRGYTF
few	14	TRBV5-4	TRBD2	TRBJ2-5	TGTGCCAGTAAAATAGCGGGGGGGCATGAGACCCAGTACTTC	CASKIAGGHETQYF
-	14	TRBV19	-	TRBJ2-2	TGTGCCAGTAGTGCCGGGGGGAACACCGGGGAGCTGTTTTTT	CASSAGGNTGELFF
-	14	TRBV12-5	TRBD1	TRBJ1-6	TGTGCTAGTGGTGAAGGGGGCATTGATTCACCCCTCCACTTT	CASGEGGIDSPLHF
-	16	TRBV19	TRBD1	TRBJ2-4	TGTGCCAGTAGTTCATGGACAGGGGAGACCAAAAACATTCAGTACTTC	CASSSWTGETKNIQYF
-	16	TRBV4-2	TRBD1	TRBJ2-7	TGTGCCAGCAGCCAAGATTTGGGACAGGGGGCCTTCGAGCAGTACTTC	CASSQDLGQGAFEQYF
-	14	TRBV3-1/TRBV3-2	TRBD2	TRBJ2-7	TGTGCCAGCAGCCTCGCGCGGGGGGGGAGCGAGCAGTACTTC	CASSLARGGSEQYF